Below, 16 T cell receptor beta chains from the same sample are listed, as sequenced in a study of identical twins. TCRdb re-derived calls from the 5' RACE reads in MiXCR, one entry per CDR3 protein. The top ten clones hold about 1.5% of a sample with approximately 890,000 distinct CDR3 sequences, roughly an eighth of them seen once. These same data were also listed under a study on yellow fever vaccine responses in identical twins.

The specimen was PBMCs. The receptors originated from a woman under 30 in good health.

This clonotype appeared a few times. This chain uses TRBV12-5 with TRBJ1-1; no reliable D call. Germline lookup yields CDR1 LGHNT and CDR2 FRNRAP. The CDR3 loop spans 14 amino acids. Trimming cost V 4 bases and J 4 bases, with 13 bases left between them. The CDR3 spells CASGSEPGGTEAFF. The CDR3 nucleotides are TGTGCTAGTGGTTCGGAGCCAGGAGGCACTGAAGCTTTCTTT.

The chain carries TRBV5-1 and TRBJ1-2, with a tentative D call TRBD1 (6 bases). Trimming stripped 3 bases from V and 11 bases from J, with 17 bases between. This CDR3 contains 13 residues. CDR1 is SGHRS and CDR2 is YFSETQ in the germline V gene. The DNA of the CDR3 is TGCGCCAGCAGCTCCTCAGGGGCGGCGCAGTACACCTTC. Encoded protein: CASSSSGAAQYTF.

V is TRBV6-1 and J is TRBJ2-3; D is perhaps TRBD2 (6 bases). Germline assignment: CDR1 MNHNS and CDR2 SASEGT. The V gene lost 5 bases and the J gene lost 3 bases, with 15 bases spanning the gap. This CDR3 comprises 15 residues. The CDR3 region has the DNA TGTGCCAGCAGTAGGGCTGGACTAAGGACAGATACGCAGTATTTT. Protein product: CASSRAGLRTDTQYF.

The chain uses TRBV5-1 and TRBJ1-5; a possible D gene is TRBD1 (6 bases). The germline V gene encodes CDR1 SGHRS and CDR2 YFSETQ. CDR3 length equals 16 residues. Between the trimmed V and J ends, which lost 2 bases and 4 bases, there was a span of 16 bases. The CDR3 loop is CASSFGGALGNQPQHF. The CDR3 DNA is TGCGCCAGCAGCTTTGGGGGGGCGCTTGGTAATCAGCCCCAGCATTTT.

This clonotype was counted once. The chain employs TRBV5-1 and TRBJ2-5; TRBD1 matches 8 bases. V shed 2 bases and J 9 bases; nucleotides not matched to a gene: 9. The CDR3 contains 14 residues. Per the germline V gene, CDR1 is SGHRS and CDR2 is YFSETQ. CDR3 bases: TGCGCCAGCAGCTTCGTAGGACAGGGTGAGGCCCAGTACTTC. Its protein product is CASSFVGQGEAQYF. Looking up the rest from reference TRBV5-1 and TRBJ2-5 gives the full variable domain: KAGVTQTPRYLIKTRGQQVTLSCSPISGHRSVSWYQQTPGQGLQFLFEYFSETQRNKGNFPGRFSGRQFSNSRSEMNVSTLELGDSALYLCASSFVGQGEAQYFGPGTRLLVL.

The chain is built from TRBV20-1 and TRBJ1-1, with 10 bases identical to TRBD1. Trimming took 3 bases from V and 1 from J; bases not matched to a gene: 5. This CDR3 has 15 amino acids. Per the germline V gene, CDR1 is DFQATT and CDR2 is SNEGSKA (reference sequence). The DNA of the CDR3 is TGCAGTGCTAGGGGGACAGGGGCCGGGAACACTGAAGCTTTCTTT. Protein sequence: CSARGTGAGNTEAFF.

The chain combines TRBV20-1 with TRBJ2-7, with 8 bases identical to TRBD1. CDR1 and CDR2 from the germline V gene are DFQATT and SNEGSKA (reference sequence). This CDR3 has 12 amino acids. J lost 5 bases, V lost 4 bases, and 4 bases had no gene match. The CDR3 loop is CSATGQGNEQYV. The CDR3, as DNA: TGCAGTGCTACAGGACAGGGTAACGAGCAGTACGTC.

A few counts support this clonotype. The genes are TRBV7-9 and TRBJ1-1; D possibly corresponds to TRBD1 (5 bases). Germline lookup yields CDR1 SEHNR and CDR2 FQNEAQ (reference sequence). The CDR3 loop spans 13 amino acids. Trimming took 4 bases from V and 6 from J, leaving 12 bases between them. The CDR3 sequence: CASSSPGGAEAFF. DNA of the CDR3: TGTGCCAGCAGCTCGCCTGGGGGGGCTGAAGCTTTCTTT.

The CDR3 here is CASSQAHLGIEEAFF. DNA for the CDR3: TGTGCCAGCAGCCAGGCTCACCTGGGGATAGAGGAAGCTTTCTTT. The V gene is TRBV6-1, the J gene TRBJ1-1; D is ambiguous. Germline assignment: CDR1 MNHNS and CDR2 SASEGT. CDR3 length: 15 amino acids. Deletions cut 6 bases from V and 8 bases from J, with 22 bases between.

This clonotype was seen at least ten times. The chain recombines TRBV12-3 or TRBV12-4 with TRBJ2-1, with 14 nucleotides matching TRBD2. The CDR3 has 16 amino acids. V trimming: 2 bases; J trimming: 8 bases; junction bases outside the gene matches: 5. This CDR3 reads CASSLPRLAGGDEQFF. The CDR3 DNA is TGTGCCAGCAGTTTACCCAGACTAGCGGGGGGGGATGAGCAGTTCTTC.

This chain uses TRBV3-1 with TRBJ2-2, with D maybe TRBD2 (6 bases). Germline V gene sequence: CDR1 LGHDT, CDR2 YNNKEL (reference sequence). The V and J ends lost 0 bases and 12 bases respectively, with 14 bases between them. CDR3 size: 14 residues. CDR3 nucleotide sequence: TGTGCCAGCAGCCAAGAACTAGCCCGGTTCCAGCTGTTTTTT. Its protein is CASSQELARFQLFF.

The chain has TRBV10-3 and TRBJ2-3; 7 nucleotides line up with TRBD1. J gave up 6 bases and V 8 bases, and 17 bases lay outside the gene matches. This CDR3 comprises 16 residues. In germline, CDR1 is ENHRY, CDR2 SYGVKD. In DNA form, the CDR3 reads TGTGCCATCTCCGAGACAGGGCCCTCCGGCCTGGATACGCAGTATTTT. This sequence encodes CAISETGPSGLDTQYF.

This clonotype was recorded many times. The gene calls are TRBV12-3 or TRBV12-4 and TRBJ2-2; a possible D gene is TRBD1 (5 bases). This CDR3 has 13 amino acids. Trimming removed 6 bases from V and 6 bases from J, with 11 bases in between. The CDR3 spells CASSKGVAGELFF. The CDR3 nucleotides are TGTGCCAGCAGCAAAGGGGTGGCCGGGGAGCTGTTTTTT.

This clonotype has only a few counts. The CDR3 spells CATSDTSGFTDTQYF. CDR3 bases: TGTGCCACCAGTGATACTAGCGGTTTCACAGATACGCAGTATTTT. The V call is TRBV24-1, the J call TRBJ2-3, with 8 nucleotides matching TRBD2. V shed 3 bases and J 2 bases; nucleotides not matched to a gene: 3. Germline-derived CDR1 and CDR2 are KGHDR and SFDVKD. This CDR3 comprises 15 residues.

With regard to this clonotype: One base away lies a much larger clone, so this may be a sequencing read error. The chain carries TRBV2 and TRBJ2-7; D is ambiguous. The germline V gene encodes CDR1 SNHLY and CDR2 FYNNEI. The CDR3 extends over 11 amino acids. Trimming shortened V by 6 bases and J by 4 bases, and 7 bases separated the two germline ends. The CDR3: CASSVEYEQYF. Written as DNA, the CDR3 is TGTGCCAGCAGCGTCGAGTACGAGCAGTACTTC.

This clonotype was detected a few times. This chain links TRBV29-1 with TRBJ1-3; D gene ambiguous. Trimming took off 6 bases at V and 9 bases at J, with 18 bases between the two ends. CDR3 size: 13 residues. Looked up from germline, CDR1 is SQVTM and CDR2 is ANQGSEA. In DNA, the CDR3 is TGCAGCGTCACGGACGGAGACTGGGGCACCATATATTTT. Encoded protein: CSVTDGDWGTIYF.